The clone carrying this TCR beta chain was recorded many times. Antigen specificity is unknown. TCRdb independently ran MiXCR on the RACE reads; one entry per CDR3 protein. The sample carries more than 80,000 distinct CDR3 sequences, under 9% recorded once. The time point here: patch test 1, 2 weeks after DPC sensitization. The treatment is: therapeutic diphenylcyclopropenone sensitization with weekly scalp DPC. The data originate from a study of human T cells and chemical hapten exposure. Whole-study results and caveats: PT1 expanded TCR counts and patch test score were linked, and their correlation was positive.

The receptor was isolated from a woman aged 25 to 45 with alopecia areata. Some clones in this sample may be carry-over from other donors' samples. The sequenced sample was whole blood, obtained in connection with sensitization to the hapten diphenylcyclopropenone (DPC).

The CDR3 DNA sequence: TGTGCCAGCAGTGTTCGCCGGGGGGCCCAAGAGACCCAGTACTTC. The encoded protein is CASSVRRGAQETQYF. V and J are TRBV2 and TRBJ2-5, with a weak D call TRBD2 (7 bases). Germline CDR1 and CDR2: SNHLY and FYNNEI. The CDR3 covers 15 residues. V lost 4 bases to trimming and J lost 1 base, with 13 bases between them.